This T cell receptor beta chain was identified in a study of blood T cell repertoires in COVID-19. Study background: The United States, Italy and Spain supplied acute and convalescent COVID-19 samples. Sources were T cells, B-cell-depleted T cells, or PBMCs; the material itself was cDNA or gDNA.

As handled by the study authors: Reference gene primer amplification in the assay estimated nucleated cell counts. This table comes from immunoSEQ multiplex PCR, and its TCRdb copy is limited to in-frame clones, with some not included. V, J and clone size are those of that table, while D and trimming were read from the DNA. Here the sample spans about 350,000 clones, roughly 90% being singletons. About this clone itself: Germline and junction disagree at one end, which may indicate a read error. The same CDR3 can be traced to other DNA sequences in this sample.

Enrolment of Seattle patients took place during active infection, and they were followed longitudinally. CDR3 length: 15 amino acids. Germline assignment: CDR1 MNHNS and CDR2 SASEGT. Sequenced input: peripheral blood. This TCR came from a woman in her sixties with COVID-19, enrolled during active disease. This chain connects TRBV6-1 to TRBJ1-2; the D is unclear. The CDR3 here is CASSEVGGPNYGYTF. The CDR3 DNA reads as TGTGCCAGCAGTGAAGTAGGAGGGCCCAACTATGGTTACACCTTC.